The 32 T cell receptor beta chains below all came from one sample that was sequenced in a study of T cell changes during pregnancy in multiple sclerosis. Libraries were prepared by immunoSEQ multiplex PCR; TCRdb keeps only in-frame clonotypes and omits some of them. The sample includes over 70,000 clones, 85% to 95% of them seen just once. The sample was peripheral blood, taken in the first trimester of pregnancy. The source is a female donor with multiple sclerosis, enrolled in a pregnancy study.

The chain links TRBV6-1 to TRBJ1-1; D is possibly TRBD1 (5 bases). Germline V CDR1 and CDR2: MNHNS, SASEGT. Trimming pared 1 base from V and 6 bases from J, leaving 15 bases between. This CDR3 region has 15 residues. CDR3 loop: CASSEEQGILSEAFF. The CDR3 DNA sequence: TGTGCCAGCAGTGAAGAGCAGGGAATACTGTCTGAAGCTTTCTTT.

V gene TRBV9 combines with J gene TRBJ2-3, with 8 bases that match TRBD1. The CDR3 runs to 14 residues. Germline CDR1 and CDR2: SGDLS and YYNGEE. With 6 bases clipped from V and 0 bases from J, the junction kept 3 bases outside the gene matches. Here the CDR3 reads CASTWTGSTDTQYF. The CDR3 coding sequence is TGTGCCAGCACCTGGACAGGGAGCACAGATACGCAGTATTTT.

In nucleotides, the CDR3 is TGCGCCAGCACTGGGGGGGGGTCGAACACCGGGGAGCTGTTTTTT. Amino acids: CASTGGGSNTGELFF. This chain links TRBV5-1 with TRBJ2-2, with 7 bases that match TRBD2. Trimming at V came to 6 bases and at J to 0 bases, leaving 5 bases not matched to a gene. This CDR3 is built from 15 residues. CDR1 is SGHRS, CDR2 YFSETQ, per germline.

V and J are TRBV5-1 and TRBJ2-3; possible D gene TRBD2, 6 bases. V lost 2 bases and J lost 1, with 11 bases in between. The CDR3 sequence is 15 residues long. Germline assignment: CDR1 SGHRS and CDR2 YFSETQ. The CDR3 region has the DNA TGCGCCAGCAGCTTTCGCGGGGCCGGCACAGATACGCAGTATTTT. Translating it yields CASSFRGAGTDTQYF.

J is TRBJ1-2 and V is TRBV7-9; possibly TRBD1 for D (5 bases). Germline V gene data show CDR1 as SEHNR and CDR2 as FQNEAQ (reference sequence). There are 13 residues in the CDR3. V was pared by 7 bases and J by 4 bases, with 13 bases between. The CDR3 spells CASIPTVSYGYTF. In DNA, the CDR3 is TGTGCCAGCATCCCGACAGTCAGCTATGGCTACACCTTC.

In this sample, this clone turned up once. The V call is TRBV6-1, the J call TRBJ1-2; 7 bases line up with TRBD1. Germline values: CDR1 MNHNS, CDR2 SASEGT. With 0 bases clipped from V and 8 bases from J, the junction kept 9 bases outside the gene matches. This CDR3 region has 15 residues. The DNA of the CDR3 is TGTGCCAGCAGTGAAGCCGAGGGACAGCCACCGGGCTACACCTTC. Protein sequence: CASSEAEGQPPGYTF.

This clone was recorded once. The rearrangement joins TRBV30 to TRBJ2-1; no definite D call. V was shortened by 0 bases and J by 0 bases, with 9 bases between the two germline ends. The germline CDR1 and CDR2 sequences are GTSNPN and SVGIG (reference sequence). The CDR3 extends over 15 amino acids. The DNA for the CDR3 is TGTGCCTGGAGTGTAGAGGTAAGCTCCTACAATGAGCAGTTCTTC. Its protein is CAWSVEVSSYNEQFF.

This chain links TRBV30 with TRBJ1-5; D is perhaps TRBD1 (5 bases). CDR3 size: 15 residues. Germline-derived CDR1 and CDR2 are GTSNPN and SVGIG (reference sequence). Trimming took 1 base from V and 0 from J, leaving 10 bases between them. CDR3 coding DNA: TGTGCCTGGAGTGGCCCAGGGTATAGCAATCAGCCCCAGCATTTT. It encodes CAWSGPGYSNQPQHF.

The J gene is TRBJ2-5, the V gene TRBV19, with 10 positions matching TRBD2. After removal of 0 bases from V and 3 bases from J, the junction contained 7 bases not matched to a gene. This CDR3 spans 17 amino acids. CDR1 is LNHDA, CDR2 SQIVND, per germline (reference sequence). The CDR3 reads CASSIDRASGGEETQYF. CDR3 coding DNA: TGTGCCAGTAGTATAGATCGGGCTAGCGGGGGCGAAGAGACCCAGTACTTC.

The chain couples TRBV15 to TRBJ1-4; tentatively, D is TRBD1 (5 bases). Trimming removed 1 base at V and 8 bases at J, with 20 bases between. This CDR3 comprises 17 residues. The germline gives CDR1 LNHNV, CDR2 YYDKDF (reference sequence). The CDR3 here is CATSRVGGYRPDEKLFF. CDR3 coding DNA: TGTGCCACCAGCAGAGTAGGTGGTTACAGGCCGGACGAAAAACTGTTTTTT.

The rearrangement joins TRBV6-1 to TRBJ2-7; D is possibly TRBD1 (6 bases). Germline V gene data show CDR1 as MNHNS and CDR2 as SASEGT. V was pared by 5 bases and J by 5 bases, with 10 bases between. The CDR3 is made up of 12 amino acids. CDR3 bases: TGTGCCAGCAGTCCTACAGGGCACGAGCAGTACTTC. Translated, it gives CASSPTGHEQYF.

V gene TRBV2 combines with J gene TRBJ1-4; 9 bases are a match to TRBD1. V dropped 6 bases and J dropped 3; count of bases not matched to a gene: 8. The CDR3 loop spans 16 amino acids. CDR1 and CDR2 (germline): SNHLY, FYNNEI. The CDR3 reads CASRTWDRAANEKLFF. In DNA, the CDR3 is TGTGCCAGCAGGACCTGGGACAGGGCGGCTAATGAAAAACTGTTTTTT.

This clone was counted between two and nine times. V is TRBV20-1 and J is TRBJ1-2; 7 nucleotides match TRBD1. The CDR3 spans 11 residues. The V gene end was trimmed by 6 bases and the J gene end by 8 bases; junction bases not matched to a gene: 6. From germline, CDR1 is DFQATT and CDR2 SNEGSKA (reference sequence). The CDR3: CSATGVGGYTF. The CDR3 DNA sequence: TGCAGTGCAACAGGGGTGGGGGGCTACACCTTC.

The chain has TRBV7-9 and TRBJ1-2, with D unclear. CDR3 length: 14 amino acids. The V gene lost 4 bases and the J gene lost 0 bases, with 9 bases spanning the gap. Germline-derived CDR1 and CDR2 are SEHNR and FQNEAQ (reference sequence). CDR3 in DNA: TGTGCCAGCAGCTCTGAGTTAGCTAACTATGGCTACACCTTC. It encodes CASSSELANYGYTF.

The chain has TRBV7-2 and TRBJ2-7, with D possibly TRBD2 on 7 matching bases. Germline-derived CDR1 and CDR2 are SGHTA and FQGNSA. V was cut by 5 bases and J by 3 bases, with 17 bases left in between. The CDR3 contains 15 residues. The CDR3 is CASSPRGANNYEQYF. The CDR3 nucleotides read TGTGCCAGCAGCCCCCGGGGGGCGAATAACTACGAGCAGTACTTC.

The rearrangement links TRBV19 to TRBJ1-1; no clear D. Looked up from germline, CDR1 is LNHDA and CDR2 is SQIVND (reference sequence). Trimming removed 3 bases from V and 1 base from J, with 9 bases in between. This CDR3 comprises 14 residues. CDR3 protein: CASSMGSENTEAFF. The CDR3 region has the DNA TGTGCCAGTAGTATGGGGAGTGAGAACACTGAAGCTTTCTTT.

The V call is TRBV7-3, the J call TRBJ2-1; D unclear. Germline V gene sequence: CDR1 SGHTA, CDR2 FQGTGA. The V end was cut by 2 bases, the J end by 7 bases, with 12 bases between. The CDR3 spans 14 residues. The CDR3 DNA reads as TGTGCCAGCAGCTTAGGTCCCTTGGAGAATGAGCAGTTCTTC. Amino acids: CASSLGPLENEQFF.

V and J are TRBV6-1 and TRBJ2-5; 14 positions agree with TRBD2. Unmatched junction bases numbered 6, after V lost 4 bases and J lost 5 bases. The CDR3 sequence is 16 residues long. Germline lookup yields CDR1 MNHNS and CDR2 SASEGT. CDR3 sequence reads: CASSGTSGGIYETQYF. Here the CDR3 DNA reads TGTGCCAGCAGTGGGACTAGCGGGGGGATCTATGAGACCCAGTACTTC.

The CDR3 region has the DNA TGTGCCAGCAGCCCCCCTGCCGGTACTGAAGCTTTCTTT. This gives the protein CASSPPAGTEAFF. The chain uses TRBV7-9 and TRBJ1-1; D call uncertain. Germline CDR1 and CDR2: SEHNR and FQNEAQ (reference sequence). The CDR3 covers 13 residues. V was cut by 5 bases and J by 5 bases, with 12 bases left in between.

The chain recombines TRBV9 with TRBJ1-3, with no clear D. The germline gives CDR1 SGDLS, CDR2 YYNGEE. V gave up 0 bases and J gave up 0 bases, with 4 bases separating them. The CDR3 runs to 14 residues. CDR3 DNA: TGTGCCAGCAGCGTAGGGCTCTCTGGAAACACCATATATTTT. Its protein product is CASSVGLSGNTIYF.

This rearrangement joins TRBV19 to TRBJ2-3, with 8 positions matching TRBD1. Germline V gene lookup returns CDR1 LNHDA and CDR2 SQIVND (reference sequence). The ends lost 6 bases at V and 1 base at J; junction bases unmatched: 3. The length of the CDR3 is 14 residues. The CDR3: CASRETGGTDTQYF. In nucleotides, the CDR3 is TGTGCCAGTAGAGAGACAGGGGGCACAGATACGCAGTATTTT. Variable domain in full (rest from reference TRBV19 and TRBJ2-3): DGGITQSPKYLFRKEGQNVTLSCEQNLNHDAMYWYRQDPGQGLRLIYYSQIVNDFQKGDIAEGYSVSREKKESFPLTVTSAQKNPTAFYLCASRETGGTDTQYFGPGTRLTVL.

The rearrangement joins TRBV19 to TRBJ2-7, with no clear D. Per the germline V gene, CDR1 is LNHDA and CDR2 is SQIVND (reference sequence). This CDR3 has 15 residues. The germline V and J ends were trimmed by 1 base and 6 bases, with 16 bases remaining between them. The CDR3 sequence is CASSIGVLTDAEQYF. CDR3 DNA sequence: TGTGCCAGTAGTATAGGGGTCTTGACTGACGCCGAGCAGTACTTC.

The chain joins TRBV10-2 to TRBJ2-1; 12 nucleotides agree with TRBD2. The CDR3 is made up of 14 amino acids. The ends lost 4 bases at V and 13 bases at J; junction bases unmatched: 8. Germline CDR1 WSHSY, CDR2 SAAADI. This CDR3 reads CASSASGGVNLQFF. CDR3 DNA: TGCGCCAGCAGTGCTAGCGGGGGGGTGAATCTACAGTTCTTC.

The chain carries TRBV5-1 and TRBJ1-3, with D perhaps matching TRBD1 (5 bases). V shed 2 bases and J shed 0 bases, with 12 bases lying between them. The germline V gene encodes CDR1 SGHRS and CDR2 YFSETQ. There are 16 residues in the CDR3. DNA for the CDR3: TGCGCCAGCAGCTTTGACAGCACAAACTCTGGAAACACCATATATTTT. It codes for CASSFDSTNSGNTIYF.

This chain links TRBV6-1 with TRBJ1-1; D is uncertain. V was clipped by 8 bases and J by 0 bases, with 4 bases between them. CDR3 size: 11 residues. Looked up from germline, CDR1 is MNHNS and CDR2 is SASEGT. As DNA, the CDR3 is TGTGCCAGCCTTATGAACACTGAAGCTTTCTTT. Encoded protein: CASLMNTEAFF.

The chain couples TRBV25-1 to TRBJ1-1; 9 bases agree with TRBD1. The V and J ends lost 5 bases and 3 bases, in that order; junction bases with no gene match: 4. Per the germline V gene, CDR1 is MGHDK and CDR2 is SYGVNS. The CDR3 length is 14 residues. The CDR3, as DNA: TGTGCCAGCAGTAGGGGACAGGGATACACTGAAGCTTTCTTT. This gives the protein CASSRGQGYTEAFF.

A note on this clone: At one boundary the junction diverges from the germline segment, which might be a read error. The chain combines TRBV7-7 with TRBJ2-2; TRBD2 might be the D (5 bases). Germline V gene sequence: CDR1 SSHAT, CDR2 FNYEAQ (reference sequence). This CDR3 has 16 amino acids. The CDR3 is CASSLESGLFTGELFF. The CDR3 DNA reads as TGTGCTAGCAGCTTAGAGAGCGGCCTTTTCACCGGGGAGCTGTTTTTT. Looking up the rest from reference TRBV7-7 and TRBJ2-2 gives the full variable domain: GAGVSQSPRYKVTKRGQDVTLRCDPISSHATLYWYQQALGQGPEFLTYFNYEAQPDKSGLPSDRFSAERPEGSISTLTIQRTEQRDSAMYRCASSLESGLFTGELFFGEGSRLTVL.

The chain uses TRBV5-1 and TRBJ2-3; 13 bases are a match to TRBD2. In germline, CDR1 is SGHRS, CDR2 YFSETQ. Germline trimming cut 3 bases from V and 2 bases from J; bases unmatched to any gene: 12. This CDR3 region has 19 residues. Here the CDR3 DNA reads TGCGCCAGCAGCTCATTGGACGGACTAGCGGGGGTACCCACAGATACGCAGTATTTT. This codes for CASSSLDGLAGVPTDTQYF.

The V call is TRBV11-2, the J call TRBJ1-1, with 11 bases lining up with TRBD1. The germline gives CDR1 SGHAT, CDR2 FQNNGV. The junction had 8 bases not matched to a gene; V was cut back by 1 base and J by 1 base. The CDR3 covers 18 residues. This CDR3 reads CASSLVLGQGAKNTEAFF. Here the CDR3 DNA reads TGTGCCAGCAGCTTAGTCCTAGGACAGGGGGCGAAGAACACTGAAGCTTTCTTT.

V usage is TRBV4-1 and J usage is TRBJ1-3, with D tentatively TRBD1 (5 bases). This CDR3 has 17 residues. Germline values: CDR1 MGHRA, CDR2 YSYEKL. V was clipped by 0 bases and J by 2 bases, with 14 bases between them. The CDR3: CASSQERGVRAGNTIYF. The CDR3 bases are TGCGCCAGCAGCCAAGAGCGGGGGGTAAGAGCTGGAAACACCATATATTTT.

V and J are TRBV7-2 and TRBJ2-3; no clear D. V was shortened by 1 base and J by 0 bases, with 8 bases between the two germline ends. CDR3 length: 15 amino acids. CDR1 SGHTA and CDR2 FQGNSA come from the germline V gene. The CDR3 DNA follows: TGTGCCAGCAGCTTAGTTTGGGCTAGCACAGATACGCAGTATTTT. Amino acid sequence: CASSLVWASTDTQYF.

This chain uses TRBV5-1 with TRBJ2-6; D gene unclear. Trimming removed 4 bases at V and 4 bases at J, with 12 bases between. The CDR3 contains 15 residues. CDR1 and CDR2 (germline): SGHRS, YFSETQ. The chain's CDR3 is CASSNSEAGANVLTF. As DNA, the CDR3 is TGCGCCAGCAGCAACAGTGAAGCCGGGGCCAACGTCCTGACTTTC.